Following are 19 T cell receptor beta chains from one sample sequenced in a study of blood T cell repertoires in COVID-19. The repertoire was sequenced with immunoSEQ multiplex PCR; TCRdb's copy has only in-frame clones and lacks some. The profile shows around 220,000 clones, 80% to 90% of them singletons. Sequenced material: peripheral blood. These receptors were collected from a man younger than 40 with active or convalescent COVID-19.

The genes are TRBV2 and TRBJ2-2; 7 bases are a match to TRBD1. This CDR3 is 15 amino acids long. The germline gives CDR1 SNHLY, CDR2 FYNNEI. After removal of 7 bases from V and 0 bases from J, the junction contained 5 bases not matched to a gene. The CDR3 nucleotides read TGTGCCAGCAAAAAAGGACAGGCGAACACCGGGGAGCTGTTTTTT. Translating gives CASKKGQANTGELFF.

The chain joins TRBV5-1 to TRBJ1-1; the D gene is possibly TRBD1 (5 bases). Trimming stripped 6 bases from V and 2 bases from J, with 14 bases between. There are 14 residues in the CDR3. CDR1 SGHRS and CDR2 YFSETQ come from the germline V gene. CDR3 loop: CASNIGGSNTEAFF. The CDR3 DNA sequence: TGCGCCAGCAACATCGGGGGTTCCAACACTGAAGCTTTCTTT.

V gene TRBV6-2 or TRBV6-3 combines with J gene TRBJ1-1; no reliable D call. In germline, CDR1 is MNHEY, CDR2 SVGEGT. The germline V and J ends were trimmed by 4 bases and 5 bases, with 11 bases remaining between them. This CDR3 is built from 13 residues. Here the CDR3 reads CASSSPGLTEAFF. The CDR3 DNA is TGTGCCAGCAGTTCGCCAGGTCTAACTGAAGCTTTCTTT.

This chain links TRBV10-3 with TRBJ2-6; maybe TRBD2 (6 bases). Looked up from germline, CDR1 is ENHRY and CDR2 is SYGVKD. Trimming stripped 11 bases from V and 0 bases from J, with 20 bases between. The CDR3 loop spans 17 amino acids. CDR3 nucleotides: TGTGCCTCCAACCGGGGTAGCGGCGACTCTGGGGCCAACGTCCTGACTTTC. The encoded protein is CASNRGSGDSGANVLTF.

The gene calls are TRBV28 and TRBJ1-2, with TRBD1 identical over 7 bases. CDR3 length: 15 amino acids. V trimming: 6 bases; J trimming: 7 bases; junction bases outside the gene matches: 14. CDR1 and CDR2 (germline): MDHEN, SYDVKM. The CDR3 sequence is CASRPNSSPGGGYTF. The CDR3 DNA sequence: TGTGCCAGCAGACCGAACTCGAGTCCAGGGGGTGGCTACACCTTC.

The table lists this clone with a few counts. This chain uses TRBV2 with TRBJ1-4; 7 positions agree with TRBD1. This CDR3 is built from 14 residues. J gave up 1 base and V 10 bases, and 6 bases lay outside the gene matches. Germline lookup yields CDR1 SNHLY and CDR2 FYNNEI. CDR3 coding DNA: TGTGCCACTTCCGCAGGGGGAACTAATGAAAAACTGTTTTTT. Residues: CATSAGGTNEKLFF.

This chain uses TRBV5-4 with TRBJ2-4; 7 bases align to TRBD2. CDR1 is SGHNT and CDR2 is YYREEE in the germline V gene (reference sequence). The V gene end was trimmed by 4 bases and the J gene end by 6 bases; junction bases not matched to a gene: 10. The CDR3 runs to 15 residues. The CDR3 nucleotides are TGTGCCAGCAGCCAATTCGGGGGGAACTCAAACATTCAGTACTTC. Translating it yields CASSQFGGNSNIQYF.

The V gene is TRBV6-5, the J gene TRBJ2-6; D might be TRBD1 (5 bases). This CDR3 has 15 residues. Trimming left V 6 bases short and J 3 bases short, with 12 bases between. In germline, CDR1 is MNHEY, CDR2 SVGAGI. CDR3: CASRAGIGGANVLTF. As DNA, the CDR3 is TGTGCCAGCAGGGCAGGGATAGGTGGGGCCAACGTCCTGACTTTC.

The chain recombines TRBV5-6 with TRBJ2-3, with 7 bases matching TRBD2. The CDR3 is 17 amino acids. Germline CDR1 is SGHDT and CDR2 is YYEEEE. Unmatched junction bases numbered 11, after V lost 4 bases and J lost 0 bases. The CDR3 sequence: CASSPPGGRASTDTQYF. CDR3 nucleotide sequence: TGTGCCAGCAGCCCTCCGGGCGGGAGAGCTAGCACAGATACGCAGTATTTT.

The chain recombines TRBV27 with TRBJ2-3, with 7 positions matching TRBD1. The J segment lost 3 bases and the V segment lost 7 bases, leaving 7 bases of the junction unmatched. The germline V gene has CDR1 MNHEY and CDR2 SMNVEV (reference sequence). The CDR3 consists of 14 residues. The CDR3 sequence: CASTRDRVTDTQYF. In DNA, the CDR3 is TGTGCCAGCACCCGAGACAGGGTTACAGATACGCAGTATTTT.

This rearrangement joins TRBV11-1 to TRBJ2-7; 7 bases are a match to TRBD2. The length of the CDR3 is 15 residues. V lost 4 bases to trimming and J lost 2 bases; unmatched junction nucleotides: 8. Germline V gene sequence: CDR1 SGHAT, CDR2 FQDESV (reference sequence). CDR3 amino acids: CASSYAGLPPYEQYF. The CDR3 DNA sequence: TGTGCCAGCAGCTACGCGGGACTACCACCCTACGAGCAGTACTTC.

J is TRBJ1-6 and V is TRBV28, with TRBD1 matching 10 bases. J lost 9 bases, V lost 5 bases, and 10 bases had no gene match. Germline values: CDR1 MDHEN, CDR2 SYDVKM. The CDR3 extends over 16 amino acids. The CDR3 is CASSPGTGEVGSPLHF. The CDR3 DNA is TGTGCCAGCAGTCCCGGGACAGGGGAGGTTGGTTCACCCCTCCACTTT.

The chain carries TRBV6-2 or TRBV6-3 and TRBJ2-1; 8 nucleotides align to TRBD2. V lost 2 bases, J lost 4 bases, and 19 bases stayed unmatched. Per germline, CDR1 MNHEY and CDR2 SVGEGT. The CDR3 runs to 20 residues. CDR3 residues: CASSYPTSAQSPGGYNEQFF. Here the CDR3 DNA reads TGTGCCAGCAGTTACCCGACTAGCGCACAATCGCCTGGGGGTTACAATGAGCAGTTCTTC.

The chain carries TRBV11-2 and TRBJ2-7, with D perhaps TRBD1 (6 bases). V gave up 3 bases and J gave up 4 bases, with 13 bases separating them. The V gene's germline CDR1 is SGHAT and CDR2 FQNNGV. CDR3 size: 14 residues. As DNA, the CDR3 is TGTGCCAGCAGCTTGATAGGGGGTGTTTACGAGCAGTACTTC. It codes for CASSLIGGVYEQYF.

This clone was picked up a small number of times. V usage is TRBV11-2 and J usage is TRBJ1-4; 11 bases fit TRBD1. V shed 2 bases, J shed 8 bases, and the junction held 4 bases outside the gene matches. This CDR3 has 15 amino acids. Germline V gene sequence: CDR1 SGHAT, CDR2 FQNNGV. As DNA, the CDR3 is TGTGCCAGCAGCTTACGGACAGGGGGCGACGAAAAACTGTTTTTT. Protein: CASSLRTGGDEKLFF.

The chain couples TRBV25-1 to TRBJ2-7; 7 bases agree with TRBD1. Trimming at V came to 2 bases and at J to 7 bases, leaving 11 bases not matched to a gene. The germline V gene encodes CDR1 MGHDK and CDR2 SYGVNS. The CDR3 loop spans 15 amino acids. In DNA, the CDR3 is TGTGCCAGCAGTGAACGGGACAGAACTTTGGAGGAGCAGTACTTC. Encoded protein: CASSERDRTLEEQYF.

This clone was seen more than once but under ten times. The J gene is TRBJ1-2, the V gene TRBV11-2, with D unresolved. The CDR3 totals 13 residues. CDR1 and CDR2 from the germline V gene are SGHAT and FQNNGV. The V end was cut by 5 bases, the J end by 0 bases, with 7 bases between. The CDR3 protein is CASSPTANYGYTF. DNA of the CDR3: TGTGCCAGCAGCCCTACCGCTAACTATGGCTACACCTTC.

This CDR3 is CASSLGGSGANVLTF. In DNA, the CDR3 is TGCGCCAGCAGCCTCGGGGGCTCTGGGGCCAACGTCCTGACTTTC. The chain is built from TRBV5-1 and TRBJ2-6; tentatively, D is TRBD2 (6 bases). The V end lost 4 bases, the J end lost 0 bases, and 8 bases lay between the germline ends. CDR3 size: 15 residues. The germline V gene has CDR1 SGHRS and CDR2 YFSETQ.

The rearrangement links TRBV3-1 (or the pseudogene TRBV3-2) to TRBJ2-3; 8 bases line up with TRBD2. With V trimmed by 0 bases and J by 2 bases, 10 bases remained unmatched. Germline V gives CDR1 LGHDT, CDR2 YNNKEL (reference sequence). This CDR3 has 18 residues. CDR3 residues: CASSQDRRREDPTDTQYF. In DNA, the CDR3 is TGTGCCAGCAGCCAAGATAGACGGCGGGAGGACCCCACAGATACGCAGTATTTT.